This T cell receptor (beta chain) comes out of a study of T cell repertoires in cytomegalovirus infection. Study context: HLA-B-restricted CMV epitopes that are well studied, plus recently identified HLA-C-restricted ones, were used by the study. Carrying CMV and the relevant HLA type showed in public TCR beta signatures.

General study results and limits: Summed public TCR beta family frequency identified CMV carriers bearing the relevant HLA. Clonotype analysis showed dominance of the ex vivo response by HLA-C-restricted CMV-specific TCR beta clonotypes.

A word on this clonotype: The antigen remains undetermined.

The CDR3 loop spans 15 amino acids. Trimming shortened V by 0 bases and J by 1 base, and 9 bases separated the two germline ends. Germline V gives CDR1 LNHNV, CDR2 YYDKDF (reference sequence). TCRdb used MiXCR to reprocess the reads, holding one entry per CDR3 protein. Of some 900,000 distinct CDR3 sequences listed, approximately 30% are singletons. The sequence was collected from a human donor in good health (CMV status not recorded). Some clones in this sample may be carry-over from other donors' samples. The source was cultured CD8+ T cells from PBMCs, collected from culture after CMV antigen stimulation. This sequence joins TRBV15 and TRBJ1-1; unclear D gene. The CDR3 nucleotides are TGTGCCACCAGCAGAGAGTATAACCCGAACACTGAAGCTTTCTTT. Encoded protein: CATSREYNPNTEAFF.